The 19 T cell receptor beta chains below come from one sample, sequenced in a study of human T cells and chemical hapten exposure. The library put unique molecular identifiers onto individual cDNA molecules. TCRdb analysed the reads with MiXCR anew, one entry per CDR3 protein. The sample carries 100,000 to 150,000 distinct CDR3 sequences, over 7.5% recorded once. From whole blood left unfractionated, total RNA was extracted. Sequencing was done on a sample of whole blood. The receptors here all came from a human donor in good health. Some clones in this sample may be carry-over from other donors' samples.

This clonotype came up a few times. This chain links TRBV13 with TRBJ2-1; D tentatively reads TRBD1 or TRBD2 (5 bases each). Germline V gene data show CDR1 as PRHDT and CDR2 as FYEKMQ (reference sequence). CDR3 length: 15 residues. The V end was cut by 7 bases, the J end by 5 bases, with 18 bases between. The CDR3: CASIRGPLNNNEQFF. The CDR3, as DNA: TGTGCCAGCATTCGGGGACCCCTAAACAACAATGAGCAGTTCTTC.

This chain links TRBV2 with TRBJ2-3, with 8 nucleotides matching TRBD2. CDR3 size: 13 residues. Unmatched junction bases numbered 2, after V lost 9 bases and J lost 0 bases. In germline, CDR1 is SNHLY, CDR2 FYNNEI. CDR3 nucleotide sequence: TGTGCCAGTAGCGGGGCGAGCACAGATACGCAGTATTTT. Amino acids: CASSGASTDTQYF.

The table lists this clonotype with many counts. The J gene is TRBJ1-1, the V gene TRBV5-1; TRBD1 aligns across 7 bases. With V trimmed by 5 bases and J by 10 bases, 8 bases remained unmatched. This CDR3 is 12 amino acids long. Germline V lookup: CDR1 SGHRS, CDR2 YFSETQ. The CDR3 DNA sequence: TGCGCCAGCAGTTTAGACAGGGTGGTAGCTTTCTTT. Translating it yields CASSLDRVVAFF. Supplemented by reference TRBV5-1 and TRBJ1-1, the full variable domain reads KAGVTQTPRYLIKTRGQQVTLSCSPISGHRSVSWYQQTPGQGLQFLFEYFSETQRNKGNFPGRFSGRQFSNSRSEMNVSTLELGDSALYLCASSLDRVVAFFGQGTRLTVV.

This clonotype was detected a few times. The V and J genes are TRBV4-3 and TRBJ2-7; D ambiguous. This CDR3 has 12 residues. V was pared by 3 bases and J by 4 bases, with 7 bases between. Germline assignment: CDR1 LGHNA and CDR2 YSLEER. The CDR3 DNA sequence: TGCGCCAGCAGCCAGTCCGGGTACGAGCAGTACTTC. Translation gives CASSQSGYEQYF.

CDR3 protein: CSARAYREDYNEQFF. As DNA, the CDR3 is TGCAGTGCTAGAGCCTACCGGGAGGATTACAATGAGCAGTTCTTC. The rearrangement uses TRBV20-1 and TRBJ2-1; 7 bases map to TRBD2. Germline values: CDR1 DFQATT, CDR2 SNEGSKA (reference sequence). The CDR3 runs to 15 residues. The V gene end was trimmed by 1 base and the J gene end by 4 bases; junction bases not matched to a gene: 7.

The chain uses TRBV10-1 and TRBJ2-1; D gene uncertain. This CDR3 is built from 16 residues. From germline, CDR1 is WNHNN and CDR2 SYGVQD (reference sequence). V dropped 1 base and J dropped 0 bases, with 10 bases sitting between them. The CDR3 is CASSEWLSFSYNEQFF. The DNA for the CDR3 is TGCGCCAGCAGTGAGTGGCTCAGCTTCTCCTACAATGAGCAGTTCTTC.

This clonotype was detected a few times. The chain carries TRBV2 and TRBJ1-1; D possibly corresponds to TRBD1 (5 bases). Looked up from germline, CDR1 is SNHLY and CDR2 is FYNNEI. Trimming stripped 9 bases from V and 4 bases from J, with 9 bases between. The CDR3 has 11 residues. This CDR3 is CARARGTEAFF. CDR3 sequence (DNA): TGTGCCAGAGCGAGGGGCACTGAAGCTTTCTTT.

There are many counts of this clonotype. The J gene is TRBJ2-1, the V gene TRBV5-1, with no clear D. In germline, CDR1 is SGHRS, CDR2 YFSETQ. CDR3 length: 15 amino acids. Trimming took off 4 bases at V and 0 bases at J, with 11 bases between the two ends. CDR3 DNA sequence: TGCGCCAGCAGCCCGGACGGTAGCTCCTACAATGAGCAGTTCTTC. Translated: CASSPDGSSYNEQFF.

The rearrangement links TRBV4-1 to TRBJ2-1; 8 bases fit TRBD2. V was pared by 0 bases and J by 0 bases, with 7 bases of the junction left unmatched. Germline V gene data show CDR1 as MGHRA and CDR2 as YSYEKL. The length of the CDR3 is 18 residues. CDR3 bases: TGCGCCAGCAGCCAAGAGCCGACTAGCGCAAGCTCCTACAATGAGCAGTTCTTC. Its protein is CASSQEPTSASSYNEQFF.

This clonotype showed up many times. The chain uses TRBV7-2 and TRBJ2-7, with TRBD2 matching over 16 bases. Germline V gene lookup returns CDR1 SGHTA and CDR2 FQGNSA. V gave up 0 bases and J gave up 4 bases; unmatched junction bases: 12. The CDR3 length is 20 residues. In DNA form, the CDR3 reads TGTGCCAGCAGCTTAGCACCCGGGACTAGCGGGAGGGCCGGGGATTACGAGCAGTACTTC. As protein: CASSLAPGTSGRAGDYEQYF.

A single count supports this clonotype. The chain has TRBV7-9 and TRBJ2-3; TRBD1 matches at 7 bases. Germline V gene lookup returns CDR1 SEHNR and CDR2 FQNEAQ (reference sequence). The CDR3 sequence is 19 residues long. The J segment lost 8 bases and the V segment lost 5 bases, leaving 25 bases of the junction unmatched. The CDR3 reads CASSDWSANPGQSLRTQYF. CDR3 bases: TGTGCCAGCAGCGACTGGTCCGCGAATCCGGGACAGTCCCTTCGTACGCAGTATTTT.

This clonotype has just a few counts. The rearrangement links TRBV4-1 to TRBJ2-4, with 7 nucleotides matching TRBD1. The germline V gene encodes CDR1 MGHRA and CDR2 YSYEKL. This CDR3 comprises 18 residues. J was trimmed by 3 bases and V by 4 bases; bases with no gene match: 15. The CDR3 DNA follows: TGCGCCAGCAGCCTATCACCCCGGACAGGAGACGGCAAAAACATTCAGTACTTC. It yields the protein CASSLSPRTGDGKNIQYF.

The rearrangement links TRBV4-3 to TRBJ2-3; D is unclear. The CDR3 is made up of 15 amino acids. Trimming stripped 0 bases from V and 2 bases from J, with 9 bases between. The V gene's germline CDR1 is LGHNA and CDR2 YSLEER. The CDR3 loop is CASSQDWDDTDTQYF. CDR3 sequence (DNA): TGCGCCAGCAGCCAAGATTGGGATGACACAGATACGCAGTATTTT.

As concerns this clonotype: The CDR3 end shows no conserved phenylalanine or tryptophan, and so a read error is likely. V is TRBV7-8 and J is TRBJ2-7; the D gene could be TRBD1 or TRBD2 (5 bases each). Germline assignment: CDR1 SGHVS and CDR2 FQNEAQ. This CDR3 has 13 residues. The V end was cut by 8 bases, the J end by 1 base, with 12 bases between. CDR3 DNA sequence: TGTGCCAGCTCCTATGGGGGTTCCTACGAGCAGTACTCC. It is translated as CASSYGGSYEQYS.

The CDR3 DNA reads TGTGCCAGCAGCCCGGACAGAGATTACAATGAGCAGTTCTTC. This sequence encodes CASSPDRDYNEQFF. This sequence joins TRBV27 and TRBJ2-1; D might be TRBD1 (6 bases). Trimming left V 6 bases short and J 4 bases short, with 13 bases between. Germline values: CDR1 MNHEY, CDR2 SMNVEV (reference sequence). CDR3 length: 14 amino acids.

The chain combines TRBV20-1 with TRBJ1-4; 8 nucleotides line up with TRBD1. Germline trimming cut 2 bases from V and 0 bases from J; bases unmatched to any gene: 11. From germline, CDR1 is DFQATT and CDR2 SNEGSKA (reference sequence). This CDR3 region has 18 residues. The CDR3 nucleotides are TGCAGTGCTAGACCCTGGACAGGGAGGGGAACAACTAATGAAAAACTGTTTTTT. This translates into CSARPWTGRGTTNEKLFF.

This clonotype was observed a handful of times. The gene calls are TRBV19 and TRBJ1-5, with unresolved D. Germline V gene data show CDR1 as LNHDA and CDR2 as SQIVND (reference sequence). Trimming left V 2 bases short and J 4 bases short, with 12 bases between. The CDR3 covers 15 residues. The CDR3 here is CASSIQAFGNQPQHF. CDR3 DNA sequence: TGTGCCAGTAGTATACAGGCTTTCGGGAATCAGCCCCAGCATTTT.

This clonotype showed up just a few times. The V gene is TRBV5-1, the J gene TRBJ2-6; 9 nucleotides align to TRBD1. The J segment lost 1 base and the V segment lost 0 bases, leaving 2 bases of the junction unmatched. Germline V gives CDR1 SGHRS, CDR2 YFSETQ. The CDR3 totals 17 residues. This CDR3 is CASSLEGTGSGANVLTF. DNA for the CDR3: TGCGCCAGCAGCTTGGAGGGGACAGGGTCTGGGGCCAACGTCCTGACTTTC.

The rearrangement joins TRBV2 to TRBJ1-1; a possible D gene is TRBD1 (6 bases). Germline CDR1 is SNHLY and CDR2 is FYNNEI. Trimming left V 7 bases short and J 5 bases short, with 20 bases between. This CDR3 comprises 15 residues. Here the CDR3 DNA reads TGTGCCAGCACCCCGGAGGGGGGCTTCAGGACTGAAGCTTTCTTT. Residues: CASTPEGGFRTEAFF. The full variable domain, its missing parts supplied by reference TRBV2 and TRBJ1-1, is EPEVTQTPSHQVTQMGQEVILRCVPISNHLYFYWYRQILGQKVEFLVSFYNNEISEKSEIFDDQFSVERPDGSNFTLKIRSTKLEDSAMYFCASTPEGGFRTEAFFGQGTRLTVV.